The 20 T cell receptor beta chains presented below share a single source sample, sequenced in a study of blood T cell repertoires in COVID-19. Generated by immunoSEQ multiplex PCR, the TCRdb table keeps only in-frame clones and is missing some. The sample lists approximately 82,000 clones, around 81% occurring once. The material sequenced was peripheral blood. These receptors all stem from a woman aged 65 to 85 with active or convalescent COVID-19.

The chain employs TRBV5-1 and TRBJ1-1; no clear D. Germline V CDR1 and CDR2: SGHRS, YFSETQ. The CDR3 has 14 residues. V lost 0 bases and J 1 base, leaving 7 bases between the germline ends. CDR3 amino acids: CASSLVEGNTEAFF. CDR3 DNA: TGCGCCAGCAGCTTGGTGGAGGGGAACACTGAAGCTTTCTTT.

The V and J genes are TRBV7-2 and TRBJ2-5; TRBD2 aligns across 10 bases. The V and J ends lost 5 bases and 2 bases, in that order; junction bases with no gene match: 5. CDR3 size: 15 residues. Germline-derived CDR1 and CDR2 are SGHTA and FQGNSA. For the CDR3, the DNA is TGTGCCAGCAGCAGAAAGCGGGGGGGGCAAGAGACCCAGTACTTC. Translation: CASSRKRGGQETQYF.

This chain joins TRBV19 and TRBJ1-3; D unresolved. CDR1 is LNHDA and CDR2 is SQIVND in the germline V gene (reference sequence). This CDR3 region has 14 residues. Deletions cut 3 bases from V and 0 bases from J, with 6 bases between. The CDR3 DNA reads as TGTGCCAGTAGTATCTCAGACTCTGGAAACACCATATATTTT. It codes for CASSISDSGNTIYF.

This clone showed up just once. The chain employs TRBV27 and TRBJ1-2; D is unclear. The CDR3 has 14 residues. V was pared by 3 bases and J by 3 bases, with 11 bases between. From germline, CDR1 is MNHEY and CDR2 SMNVEV (reference sequence). CDR3 region: CASSLGGRDYGYTF. The CDR3 coding sequence is TGTGCCAGCAGTTTGGGAGGGCGCGACTATGGCTACACCTTC.

This chain links TRBV11-2 with TRBJ2-7, with D possibly TRBD2 on 5 matching bases. The V end was cut by 1 base, the J end by 3 bases, with 10 bases between. This CDR3 contains 14 residues. Per germline, CDR1 SGHAT and CDR2 FQNNGV. The CDR3 is CASSLVQRVYEQYF. The CDR3 coding sequence is TGTGCCAGCAGCTTAGTACAGAGGGTCTACGAGCAGTACTTC. The variable domain in full, with the rest retrieved from reference TRBV11-2 and TRBJ2-7, is EAGVAQSPRYKIIEKRQSVAFWCNPISGHATLYWYQQILGQGPKLLIQFQNNGVVDDSQLPKDRFSAERLKGVDSTLKIQPAKLEDSAVYLCASSLVQRVYEQYFGPGTRLTVT.

The chain uses TRBV25-1 and TRBJ2-7; 10 bases fit TRBD1. This CDR3 is 13 amino acids long. V lost 8 bases, J lost 3 bases, and 4 bases stayed unmatched. The germline V gene has CDR1 MGHDK and CDR2 SYGVNS. The CDR3 DNA follows: TGTGCCAGCGGACAGGGGGGTATCTACGAGCAGTACTTC. The encoded protein is CASGQGGIYEQYF.

The chain recombines TRBV2 with TRBJ1-1; 7 positions agree with TRBD1. With V trimmed by 6 bases and J by 4 bases, 8 bases remained unmatched. Per the germline V gene, CDR1 is SNHLY and CDR2 is FYNNEI. The CDR3 has 14 amino acids. CDR3 sequence (DNA): TGTGCCAGCAGGCGACCAGGGGGTATCACTGAAGCTTTCTTT. Amino acid sequence: CASRRPGGITEAFF.

The chain couples TRBV3-1 (or the pseudogene TRBV3-2) to TRBJ2-4; 7 bases are a match to TRBD1. V trimming: 2 bases; J trimming: 2 bases; junction bases outside the gene matches: 9. Germline loops: CDR1 LGHDT, CDR2 YNNKEL (reference sequence). This CDR3 region has 17 residues. CDR3 amino acids: CASSQPYRGRTKNIQYF. The CDR3 region has the DNA TGTGCCAGCAGCCAACCTTACAGGGGTCGAACCAAAAACATTCAGTACTTC.

Points on this clone: Other nucleotide sequences from this sample produce the same CDR3. The chain carries TRBV5-1 and TRBJ2-2; the D gene is possibly TRBD2 (6 bases). V lost 3 bases, J lost 0 bases, and 9 bases lay in between. Germline V gene lookup returns CDR1 SGHRS and CDR2 YFSETQ. The CDR3 is 15 amino acids. CDR3 nucleotides: TGCGCCAGCAGCTCGGGGACTTCGAACACCGGGGAGCTGTTTTTT. Translated: CASSSGTSNTGELFF.

In DNA, the CDR3 is TGTGCCAGCAGCAACCCTGGCAGGGGTAACCGAATTAACTATGGCTACACCTTC. Translating it yields CASSNPGRGNRINYGYTF. The chain links TRBV21-1 to TRBJ1-2; the DNA was not compared with TRBD1, the D call given in the table. TRBV21-1 is marked as a pseudogene. The CDR3 consists of 18 residues.

The CDR3: CASSQNGQAYEQYF. Here the CDR3 DNA reads TGCGCCAGCAGCCAAAACGGACAGGCCTACGAGCAGTACTTC. The chain couples TRBV4-1 to TRBJ2-7; 7 bases are shared with TRBD1. Trimming removed 2 bases from V and 2 bases from J; junction bases left unmatched: 3. This CDR3 spans 14 amino acids. Germline CDR1 and CDR2: MGHRA and YSYEKL.

The V gene is TRBV19, the J gene TRBJ1-5; no clear D gene. CDR1 and CDR2 (germline): LNHDA, SQIVND (reference sequence). V lost 7 bases and J 6 bases, leaving 13 bases between the germline ends. The CDR3 has 13 residues. CDR3 residues: CASTYRHGQPQHF. CDR3 bases: TGTGCCAGTACCTATAGACACGGTCAGCCCCAGCATTTT.

This chain joins TRBV18 and TRBJ1-1, with 8 bases lining up with TRBD1. In germline, CDR1 is KGHSH, CDR2 LQKENI. Trimming cost V 3 bases and J 6 bases; bases outside gene matches: 6. The CDR3 has 14 amino acids. The CDR3 loop reads CASSPDRVNAEAFF. Written as DNA, the CDR3 is TGTGCCAGCTCACCGGACAGGGTTAATGCTGAAGCTTTCTTT.

The chain links TRBV18 to TRBJ1-1; 9 nucleotides align to TRBD1. CDR3 length: 17 amino acids. CDR1 is KGHSH, CDR2 LQKENI, per germline. V lost 6 bases to trimming and J lost 2 bases; unmatched junction nucleotides: 13. The CDR3 loop reads CASSPSFVQGANTEAFF. The CDR3 nucleotides read TGTGCCAGCTCCCCTTCATTTGTACAGGGGGCCAACACTGAAGCTTTCTTT.

This chain links TRBV24-1 with TRBJ1-5; TRBD1 matches at 7 bases. This CDR3 comprises 14 residues. The germline V gene has CDR1 KGHDR and CDR2 SFDVKD. With 4 bases clipped from V and 9 bases from J, the junction kept 8 bases outside the gene matches. CDR3 DNA sequence: TGTGCCACCAGTGACTCGACAGGGACGAGGCCCCAGCATTTT. Translating it yields CATSDSTGTRPQHF.

V and J are TRBV5-1 and TRBJ1-2; 10 nucleotides match TRBD1. The germline gives CDR1 SGHRS, CDR2 YFSETQ. The ends lost 3 bases at V and 4 bases at J; junction bases unmatched: 6. CDR3 size: 15 residues. The CDR3 sequence: CASSSGTGVGYGYTF. The CDR3 region has the DNA TGCGCCAGCAGCTCTGGGACAGGGGTTGGCTATGGCTACACCTTC.

CDR3 residues: CASMGEGYTEAFF. The CDR3 DNA reads as TGCGCCAGCATGGGTGAGGGATACACTGAAGCTTTCTTT. The V and J genes are TRBV5-1 and TRBJ1-1, with no clear D. The CDR3 length is 13 residues. V was clipped by 6 bases and J by 3 bases, with 12 bases between them. CDR1 and CDR2 (germline): SGHRS, YFSETQ.

The chain recombines TRBV28 with TRBJ1-3; 10 bases are shared with TRBD1. The germline V gene has CDR1 MDHEN and CDR2 SYDVKM. This CDR3 has 14 residues. The V segment lost 7 bases and the J segment 8 bases; nucleotides outside the gene matches: 8. CDR3 sequence: CASTPSGQGYTIYF. CDR3 nucleotides: TGTGCCAGCACCCCCTCGGGACAGGGGTACACCATATATTTT.

V gene TRBV3-1 (or the pseudogene TRBV3-2) combines with J gene TRBJ1-2, with TRBD1 matching 7 bases. The CDR3 runs to 16 residues. V was pared by 6 bases and J by 2 bases, with 12 bases of the junction left unmatched. Germline CDR1 reads LGHDT; CDR2 reads YNNKEL (reference sequence). CDR3 DNA sequence: TGTGCCAGCAGTCATAGTGGTTTACAGGGGAACTATGGCTACACCTTC. Its protein product is CASSHSGLQGNYGYTF.

The V call is TRBV10-3, the J call TRBJ2-2; TRBD1 matches at 8 bases. The germline V gene encodes CDR1 ENHRY and CDR2 SYGVKD. With V trimmed by 4 bases and J by 1 base, 8 bases remained unmatched. The CDR3 sequence is 17 residues long. The CDR3 region has the DNA TGTGCCATCAGTGCCCCTCCCGGGACAGGGAACACCGGGGAGCTGTTTTTT. It specifies CAISAPPGTGNTGELFF.